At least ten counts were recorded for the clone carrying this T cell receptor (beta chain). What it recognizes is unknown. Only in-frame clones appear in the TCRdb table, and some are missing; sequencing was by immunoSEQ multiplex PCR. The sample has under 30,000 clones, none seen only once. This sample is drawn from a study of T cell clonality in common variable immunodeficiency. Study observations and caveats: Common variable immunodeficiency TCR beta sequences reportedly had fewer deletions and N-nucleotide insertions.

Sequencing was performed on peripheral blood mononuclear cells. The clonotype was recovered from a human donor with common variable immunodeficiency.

The CDR3 loop is CASSGGTETQYF. CDR3 DNA, as far as it was read: TGTGCCAGCAGCGGGGGGACAGAGACC. The V call is TRBV7-9, the J call TRBJ2-5, with a possible D match to TRBD2 (6 bases). The sequenced fragment ends 3 residues before the CDR3 boundary, so the rest is inferred from the germline J gene. The V and J ends lost 5 bases and 4 bases respectively, with 8 bases between them. CDR3 length equals 12 residues. From germline, CDR1 is SEHNR and CDR2 FQNEAQ (reference sequence).